The entry below describes one T cell receptor (beta chain). This entry belongs to a study of blood T cell repertoires in COVID-19. Background on the study: Samples taken during acute and convalescent COVID-19 were collected in the United States, Italy and Spain. The analysed material was cDNA or gDNA that came from T cells, B-cell-depleted T cells, or PBMCs.

This CDR3 is built from 16 residues. J lost 1 base, V lost 6 bases, and 11 bases had no gene match. Per the germline V gene, CDR1 is WSHSY and CDR2 is SAAADI. Per the original methods: Nucleated cell counts were estimated from reference gene primer amplification. The table came from immunoSEQ multiplex PCR; TCRdb's copy has only in-frame clones and leaves some out. D and trimming were read from the DNA, whereas the V and J calls and clone size are those reported in that table. The sample shows around 260,000 clones, 80% to 90% of them seen only once. The specimen was peripheral blood. The TCR was taken from a man aged 55 to 70 with acute or convalescent COVID-19. V gene TRBV10-2 combines with J gene TRBJ2-5; 7 bases agree with TRBD1. The CDR3 protein is CASRRGLGWFQETQYF. The CDR3 nucleotides are TGCGCCAGCAGGAGGGGGCTAGGGTGGTTCCAAGAGACCCAGTACTTC.